This TCR beta chain was found in a study of cytomegalovirus exposure and HLA in healthy donors. Study-level points and caveats: V- and J-gene trimming of TCR beta was linked (in a later analysis) to a missense DCLRE1C variant. Reportedly, cytomegalovirus status was diagnosed with high sensitivity and specificity.

The CDR3 has 15 amino acids. The V segment lost 5 bases and the J segment 1 base; nucleotides outside the gene matches: 5. The germline V gene encodes CDR1 SNHLY and CDR2 FYNNEI. The PCR contained 60 Vbeta and 13 Jbeta primers. TCRdb's copy holds only in-frame clones and misses some; the assay was immunoSEQ multiplex PCR. The table includes about 86,000 clones, about 77% detected once. Remarks on this clone: Its antigen remains unknown.

This rearrangement joins TRBV2 to TRBJ2-1; TRBD2 agrees at 7 bases. This TCR derives from a male donor in good health and CMV-seropositive. Sample: PBMCs. The CDR3, as DNA: TGTGCCAGCAGTTCCGTCGGGGGGTCCTACAATGAGCAGTTCTTC. Encoded protein: CASSSVGGSYNEQFF. The entire variable domain, with the rest obtained from reference TRBV2 and TRBJ2-1, is as follows: EPEVTQTPSHQVTQMGQEVILRCVPISNHLYFYWYRQILGQKVEFLVSFYNNEISEKSEIFDDQFSVERPDGSNFTLKIRSTKLEDSAMYFCASSSVGGSYNEQFFGPGTRLTVL.